This T cell receptor (beta chain) derives from a study of T-cell reconstitution after alpha-beta-depleted transplantation in children. Molecular barcoding with unique molecular identifiers was used for the TCRbeta library. One entry per CDR3 protein, called by TCRdb with MiXCR from the PCR reads. The sample contains around 370,000 distinct CDR3 sequences, 15% to 20% of which appear only once. The germline V gene encodes CDR1 SEHNR and CDR2 FQNEAQ (reference sequence). The CDR3 has 13 residues. The ends were cut back, 4 bases at V and 4 bases at J, with 8 bases in the middle. This clonotype was seen more than once but under ten times.

The clonotype was recovered from a male patient under 10 years old who had a stem cell transplant for acute lymphoblastic leukemia, so the T cells may come from the graft donor. This sequence joins TRBV7-9 and TRBJ2-1; D remains ambiguous. The starting material was PBMCs, mostly from graft donor cells, obtained 360 days after TCRalphabeta/CD19-depleted stem cell transplant. The CDR3 DNA reads TGTGCCAGCAGCTACGGCCGTTACAATGAGCAGTTCTTC. Encoded protein: CASSYGRYNEQFF. The full variable domain, its missing parts supplied by reference TRBV7-9 and TRBJ2-1, is DTGVSQNPRHKITKRGQNVTFRCDPISEHNRLYWYRQTLGQGPEFLTYFQNEAQLEKSRLLSDRFSAERPKGSFSTLEIQRTEQGDSAMYLCASSYGRYNEQFFGPGTRLTVL.